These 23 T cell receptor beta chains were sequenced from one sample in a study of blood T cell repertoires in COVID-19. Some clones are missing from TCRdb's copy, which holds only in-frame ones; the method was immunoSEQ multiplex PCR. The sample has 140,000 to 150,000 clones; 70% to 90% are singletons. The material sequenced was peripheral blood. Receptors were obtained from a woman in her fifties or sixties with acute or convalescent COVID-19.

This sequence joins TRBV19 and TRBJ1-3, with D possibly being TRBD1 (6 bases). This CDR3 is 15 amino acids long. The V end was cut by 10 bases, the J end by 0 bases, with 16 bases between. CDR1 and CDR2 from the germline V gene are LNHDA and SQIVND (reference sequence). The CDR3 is CATSGGGRSGNTIYF. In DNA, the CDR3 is TGTGCCACTTCCGGCGGGGGCCGCTCTGGAAACACCATATATTTT. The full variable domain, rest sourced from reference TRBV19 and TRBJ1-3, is DGGITQSPKYLFRKEGQNVTLSCEQNLNHDAMYWYRQDPGQGLRLIYYSQIVNDFQKGDIAEGYSVSREKKESFPLTVTSAQKNPTAFYLCATSGGGRSGNTIYFGEGSWLTVV.

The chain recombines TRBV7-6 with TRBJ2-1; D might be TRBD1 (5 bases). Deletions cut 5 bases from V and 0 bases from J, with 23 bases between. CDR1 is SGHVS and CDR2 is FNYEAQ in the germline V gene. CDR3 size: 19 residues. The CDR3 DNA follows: TGTGCCAGCAGCGCTGCCGGGTTGGACACGACAAGCTCCTACAATGAGCAGTTCTTC. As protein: CASSAAGLDTTSSYNEQFF.

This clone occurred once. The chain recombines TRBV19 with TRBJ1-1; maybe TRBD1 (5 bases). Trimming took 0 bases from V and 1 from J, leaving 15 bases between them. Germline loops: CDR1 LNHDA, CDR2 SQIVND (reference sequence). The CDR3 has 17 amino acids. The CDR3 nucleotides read TGTGCCAGTAGTATAGATTCTTTGTGGCAGGGGAACACTGAAGCTTTCTTT. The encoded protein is CASSIDSLWQGNTEAFF.

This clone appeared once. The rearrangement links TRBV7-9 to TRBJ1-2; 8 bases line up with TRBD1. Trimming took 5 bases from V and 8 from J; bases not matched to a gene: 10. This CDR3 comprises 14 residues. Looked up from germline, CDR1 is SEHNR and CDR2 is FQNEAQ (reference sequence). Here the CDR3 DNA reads TGTGCCAGCAGCCCCCACCAGGGGGCGGGAGGCTACACCTTC. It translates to CASSPHQGAGGYTF.

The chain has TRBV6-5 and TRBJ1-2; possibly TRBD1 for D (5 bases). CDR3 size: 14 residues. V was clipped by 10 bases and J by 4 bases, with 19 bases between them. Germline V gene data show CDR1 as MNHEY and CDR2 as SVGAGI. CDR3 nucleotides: TGTGCCACCTCAACAGGATCGGGGGGCTATGGCTACACCTTC. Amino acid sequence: CATSTGSGGYGYTF.

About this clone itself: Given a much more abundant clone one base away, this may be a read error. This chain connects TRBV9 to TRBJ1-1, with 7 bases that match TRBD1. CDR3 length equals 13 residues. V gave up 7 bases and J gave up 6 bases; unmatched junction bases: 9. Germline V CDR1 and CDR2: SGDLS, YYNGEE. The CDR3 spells CASGTGTAAEAFF. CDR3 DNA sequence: TGTGCCAGCGGCACAGGGACAGCTGCTGAAGCTTTCTTT.

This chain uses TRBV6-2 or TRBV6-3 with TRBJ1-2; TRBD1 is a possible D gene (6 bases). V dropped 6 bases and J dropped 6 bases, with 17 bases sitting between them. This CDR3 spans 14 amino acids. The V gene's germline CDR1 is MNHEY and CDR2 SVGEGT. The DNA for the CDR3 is TGTGCCAGCAGCTTAGCCCAGGGGCCCCATGGCTACACCTTC. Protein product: CASSLAQGPHGYTF.

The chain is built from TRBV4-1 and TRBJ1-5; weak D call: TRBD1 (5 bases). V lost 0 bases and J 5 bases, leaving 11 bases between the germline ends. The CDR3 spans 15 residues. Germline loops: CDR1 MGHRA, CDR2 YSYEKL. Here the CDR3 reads CASSQEWSRDQPQHF. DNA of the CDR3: TGCGCCAGCAGCCAAGAATGGTCCAGGGATCAGCCCCAGCATTTT.

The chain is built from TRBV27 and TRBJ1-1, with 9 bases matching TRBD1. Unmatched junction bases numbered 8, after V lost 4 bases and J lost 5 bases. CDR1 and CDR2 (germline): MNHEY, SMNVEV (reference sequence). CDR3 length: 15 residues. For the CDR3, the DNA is TGTGCCAGCAGTTCCGAACAGGGGGCAGCGACTGAAGCTTTCTTT. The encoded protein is CASSSEQGAATEAFF.

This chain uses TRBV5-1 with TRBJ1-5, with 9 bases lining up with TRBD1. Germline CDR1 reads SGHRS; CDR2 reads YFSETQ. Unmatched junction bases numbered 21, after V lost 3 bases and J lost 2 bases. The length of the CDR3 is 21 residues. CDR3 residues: CASSSIPGQGRTPYGNQPQHF. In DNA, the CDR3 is TGCGCCAGCAGCTCCATACCCGGACAGGGGAGAACGCCATACGGCAATCAGCCCCAGCATTTT.

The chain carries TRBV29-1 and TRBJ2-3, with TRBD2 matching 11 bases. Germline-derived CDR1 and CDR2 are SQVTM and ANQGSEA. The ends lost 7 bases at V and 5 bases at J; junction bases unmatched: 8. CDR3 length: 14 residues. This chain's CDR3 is CSDYSGGAGDTQYF. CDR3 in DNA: TGCAGCGACTATAGCGGGGGGGCCGGAGATACGCAGTATTTT.

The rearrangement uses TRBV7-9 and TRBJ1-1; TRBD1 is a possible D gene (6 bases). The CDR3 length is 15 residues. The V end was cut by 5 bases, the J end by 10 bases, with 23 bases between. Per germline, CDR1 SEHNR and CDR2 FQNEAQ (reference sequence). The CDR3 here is CASSPQGISRPGAFF. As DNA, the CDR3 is TGTGCCAGCAGCCCCCAGGGGATCTCGCGCCCCGGAGCTTTCTTT.

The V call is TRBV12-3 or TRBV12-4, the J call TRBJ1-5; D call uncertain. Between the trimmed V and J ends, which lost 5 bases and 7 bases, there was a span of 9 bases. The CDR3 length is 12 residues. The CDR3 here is CASSPHGQPQHF. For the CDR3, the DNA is TGTGCCAGCAGTCCTCACGGGCAGCCCCAGCATTTT.

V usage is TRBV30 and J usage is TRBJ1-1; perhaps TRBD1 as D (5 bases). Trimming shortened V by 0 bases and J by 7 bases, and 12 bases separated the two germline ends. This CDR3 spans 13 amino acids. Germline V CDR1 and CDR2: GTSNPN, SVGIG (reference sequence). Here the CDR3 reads CAWSVAGIGEAFF. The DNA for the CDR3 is TGTGCCTGGAGTGTTGCAGGGATAGGTGAAGCTTTCTTT.

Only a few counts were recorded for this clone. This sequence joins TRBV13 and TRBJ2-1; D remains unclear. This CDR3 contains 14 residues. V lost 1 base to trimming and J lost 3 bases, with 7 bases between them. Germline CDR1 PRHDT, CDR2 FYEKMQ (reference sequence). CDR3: CASSLVQSYNEQFF. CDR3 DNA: TGTGCCAGCAGCTTAGTACAGAGCTACAATGAGCAGTTCTTC.

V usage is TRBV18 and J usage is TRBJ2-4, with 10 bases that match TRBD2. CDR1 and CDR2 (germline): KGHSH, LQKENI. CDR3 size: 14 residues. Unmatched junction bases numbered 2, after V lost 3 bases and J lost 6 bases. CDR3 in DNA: TGTGCCAGCTCACCTAGCGGGGGGCCAAACATTCAGTACTTC. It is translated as CASSPSGGPNIQYF.

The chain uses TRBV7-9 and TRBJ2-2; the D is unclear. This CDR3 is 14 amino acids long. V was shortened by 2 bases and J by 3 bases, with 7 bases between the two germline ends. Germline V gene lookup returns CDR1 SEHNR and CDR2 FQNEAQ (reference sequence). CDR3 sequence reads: CASSLNTDTGELFF. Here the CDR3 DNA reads TGTGCCAGCAGCTTAAACACCGACACCGGGGAGCTGTTTTTT. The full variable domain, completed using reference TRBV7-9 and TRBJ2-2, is DTGVSQNPRHKITKRGQNVTFRCDPISEHNRLYWYRQTLGQGPEFLTYFQNEAQLEKSRLLSDRFSAERPKGSFSTLEIQRTEQGDSAMYLCASSLNTDTGELFFGEGSRLTVL.

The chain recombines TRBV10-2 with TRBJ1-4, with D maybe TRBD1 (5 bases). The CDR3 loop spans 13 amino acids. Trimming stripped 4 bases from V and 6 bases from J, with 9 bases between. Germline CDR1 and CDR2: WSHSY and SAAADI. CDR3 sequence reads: CASSAGPHEKLFF. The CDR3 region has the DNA TGCGCCAGCAGTGCAGGGCCTCATGAAAAACTGTTTTTT.

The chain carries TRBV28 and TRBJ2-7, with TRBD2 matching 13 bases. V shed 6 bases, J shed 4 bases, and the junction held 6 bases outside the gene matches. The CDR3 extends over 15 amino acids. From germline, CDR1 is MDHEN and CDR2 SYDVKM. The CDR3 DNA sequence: TGTGCCAGCAGCTCTAGGACTAGCGGGGGATACGAGCAGTACTTC. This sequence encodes CASSSRTSGGYEQYF.

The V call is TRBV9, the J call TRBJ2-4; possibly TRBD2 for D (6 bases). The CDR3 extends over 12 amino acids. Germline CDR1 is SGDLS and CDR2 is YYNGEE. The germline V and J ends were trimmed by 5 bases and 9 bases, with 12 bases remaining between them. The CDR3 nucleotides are TGTGCCAGCAGTGTGGAGGGGAGCATTCAGTACTTC. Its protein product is CASSVEGSIQYF.

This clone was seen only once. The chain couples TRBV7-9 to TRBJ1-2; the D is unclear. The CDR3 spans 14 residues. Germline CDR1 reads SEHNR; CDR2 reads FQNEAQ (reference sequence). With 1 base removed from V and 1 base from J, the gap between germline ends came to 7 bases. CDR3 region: CASSLVEDNYGYTF. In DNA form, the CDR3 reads TGTGCCAGCAGCTTAGTAGAGGATAACTATGGCTACACCTTC. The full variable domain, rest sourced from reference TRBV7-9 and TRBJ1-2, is DTGVSQNPRHKITKRGQNVTFRCDPISEHNRLYWYRQTLGQGPEFLTYFQNEAQLEKSRLLSDRFSAERPKGSFSTLEIQRTEQGDSAMYLCASSLVEDNYGYTFGSGTRLTVV.

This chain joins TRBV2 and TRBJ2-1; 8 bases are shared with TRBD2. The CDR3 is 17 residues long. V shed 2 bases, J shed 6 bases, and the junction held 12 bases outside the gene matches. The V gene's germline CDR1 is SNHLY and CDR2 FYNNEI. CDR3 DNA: TGTGCCAGCAGTGAATTCGCTAGCGGGCCAAAAATCAATGAGCAGTTCTTC. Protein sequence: CASSEFASGPKINEQFF.

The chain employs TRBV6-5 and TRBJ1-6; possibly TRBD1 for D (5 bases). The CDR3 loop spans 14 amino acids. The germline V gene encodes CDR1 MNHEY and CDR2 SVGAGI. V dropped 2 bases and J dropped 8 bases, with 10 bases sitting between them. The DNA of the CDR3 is TGTGCCAGCAGTTACCAGGGTATTGATTCACCCCTCCACTTT. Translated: CASSYQGIDSPLHF.